This T cell receptor (beta chain) was sequenced during a study of radiation and T cells in renal cell carcinoma. Data came from immunoSEQ multiplex PCR; TCRdb stores just in-frame clones and leaves some out. The sample holds 65,000 to 80,000 clones, 65% to 90% seen once. This CDR3 contains 13 residues. Between the trimmed V and J ends, which lost 8 bases and 4 bases, there was a span of 14 bases. Germline CDR1 is WNHNN and CDR2 is SYGVQD (reference sequence). Sample time point: blood 2 weeks post-SBRT. As for treatment: 15 Gy SBRT to primary tumor, nephrectomy 4 weeks later. Radiation-treated patients gave blood at baseline, week 2 and week 4.

V and J are TRBV10-1 and TRBJ1-2; unclear D gene. Sequencing used blood, obtained from a patient whose treatment included radiotherapy and nephrectomy. The TCR was taken from a woman between 50 and 59 years old with renal cell carcinoma. The CDR3 here is CASSDNIPYGYTF. The CDR3 DNA reads TGCGCCAGCTCTGACAACATTCCCTATGGCTACACCTTC.